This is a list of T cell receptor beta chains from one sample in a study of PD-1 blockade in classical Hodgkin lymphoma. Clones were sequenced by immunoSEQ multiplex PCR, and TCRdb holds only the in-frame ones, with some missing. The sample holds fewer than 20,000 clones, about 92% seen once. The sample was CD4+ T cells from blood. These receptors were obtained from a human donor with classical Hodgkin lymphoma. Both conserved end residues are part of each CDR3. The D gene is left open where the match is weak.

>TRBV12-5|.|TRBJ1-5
TGTGCTAGTGGTTTGGTAATTTCCGGGACGGGCAATCAGCCCCAGCATTTT
CASGLVISGTGNQPQHF
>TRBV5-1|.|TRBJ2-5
TGCGCCAGCAGCTTGCGGCAAGAGACCCAGTACTTC
CASSLRQETQYF
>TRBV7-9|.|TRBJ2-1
TGTGCCAGCAGCTTAGTTGTGGGGGCGTACAATGAGCAGTTCTTC
CASSLVVGAYNEQFF
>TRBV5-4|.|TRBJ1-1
TGTGCCAGCAGGCCGGGCCCCAAGGGTGAAGCTTTCTTT
CASRPGPKGEAFF
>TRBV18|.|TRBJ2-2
TGTGCCAGCTCCCCCGGACCCACCGGGGAGCTGTTTTTT
CASSPGPTGELFF
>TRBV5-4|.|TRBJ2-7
TGTGCCAGCAGCTTGAACTCCTACGAGCAGTACTTC
CASSLNSYEQYF
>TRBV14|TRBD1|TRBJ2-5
TGTGCCAGCAGCCGCTGGGACAGGGGAGGGGAGACCCAGTACTTC
CASSRWDRGGETQYF
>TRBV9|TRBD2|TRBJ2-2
TGTGCCAGCAGTGGGACTAGCGGGAGCTCCGGGGAGCTGTTTTTT
CASSGTSGSSGELFF
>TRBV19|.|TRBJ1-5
TGTGCCAGTAGTATAGCCGCCTGGGATCAGCCCCAGCATTTT
CASSIAAWDQPQHF
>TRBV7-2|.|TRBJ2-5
TGTGCCAGCAGCCCTCCGGGACTTCTTACTGCAGGGGCCCAGTACTTC
CASSPPGLLTAGAQYF
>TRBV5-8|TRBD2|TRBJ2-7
TGTGCCAGCAGCCCGGGACTAGCGGGAGGGCTTGCGGGGGCCCTCTTC
CASSPGLAGGLAGALF